The present T cell receptor (beta chain) was sequenced within a study of identical twins. TCRdb redid the calling of the 5' RACE reads with MiXCR, one entry per CDR3 protein. The sample includes about 690,000 distinct CDR3 sequences, roughly 6% seen only once; the top ten take 1.5% to 2%. This CDR3 comprises 15 residues. Germline CDR1 and CDR2: SEHNR and FQNEAQ (reference sequence). Trimming removed 0 bases from V and 1 base from J, with 9 bases in between. General study points: With abundant cord blood beta clonotypes, insertions were fewer; memory repertoires showed no such pattern. Models predicted too little out-of-frame TCR alpha sharing in monozygotic twins. The study found weaker excess twin sharing in beta out-of-frame sequences.

The table lists this clonotype with a few counts. Its antigen is undetermined. The sample taken for sequencing was naive T cells sorted from blood. The sequence was obtained from a man aged 18 to 30 in good health. The rearrangement links TRBV7-9 to TRBJ1-1; D perhaps matches TRBD1 (6 bases). CDR3 protein: CASSLAGGSNTEAFF. CDR3 DNA: TGTGCCAGCAGCTTAGCGGGGGGCTCGAACACTGAAGCTTTCTTT. Variable domain in full (rest from reference TRBV7-9 and TRBJ1-1): DTGVSQNPRHKITKRGQNVTFRCDPISEHNRLYWYRQTLGQGPEFLTYFQNEAQLEKSRLLSDRFSAERPKGSFSTLEIQRTEQGDSAMYLCASSLAGGSNTEAFFGQGTRLTVV.